One and the same sample provided the 32 T cell receptor beta chains below, sequenced in a study of T cells in localized non-small cell lung cancer. Profiling relied on immunoSEQ multiplex PCR, and the TCRdb table lists in-frame clones only, not all of them. The sample yields 13,000 or so clones, approximately 89% seen once. The specimen was peripheral blood mononuclear cells, collected before any cancer treatment. Every receptor here comes from a man between 35 and 75 years old with stage III lung adenocarcinoma.

The CDR3 region is CAARTGGLAGELFF. The CDR3 nucleotides are TGTGCCGCCCGGACAGGGGGCTTGGCCGGGGAGCTGTTTTTT. The chain has TRBV10-3 and TRBJ2-2; 11 nucleotides agree with TRBD1. The junction had 8 bases not matched to a gene; V was cut back by 11 bases and J by 6 bases. In germline, CDR1 is ENHRY, CDR2 SYGVKD. The CDR3 runs 14 residues.

The gene calls are TRBV10-1 and TRBJ1-1; no definite D call. With 3 bases removed from V and 4 bases from J, the gap between germline ends came to 3 bases. The V gene's germline CDR1 is WNHNN and CDR2 SYGVQD (reference sequence). The CDR3 totals 11 residues. The CDR3 spells CASSEGTEAFF. In nucleotides, the CDR3 is TGCGCCAGCAGTGAAGGCACTGAAGCTTTCTTT.

The chain has TRBV6-1 and TRBJ2-4; 11 bases are a match to TRBD2. The CDR3 sequence is 18 residues long. The V gene end was trimmed by 0 bases and the J gene end by 3 bases; junction bases not matched to a gene: 7. Germline loops: CDR1 MNHNS, CDR2 SASEGT. The CDR3 here is CASSEAGFGLAGKNIQYF. CDR3 sequence (DNA): TGTGCCAGCAGTGAAGCGGGGTTTGGACTAGCGGGCAAAAACATTCAGTACTTC.

As DNA, the CDR3 is TGTGCCAGCAGCTTGCAAGGGTGGCGCAATCAGCCCCAGCATTTT. This encodes CASSLQGWRNQPQHF. V gene TRBV4-2 combines with J gene TRBJ1-5; D unresolved. This CDR3 has 15 amino acids. The V end was cut by 5 bases, the J end by 2 bases, with 13 bases between. Germline CDR1 and CDR2: LGHNA and YNFKEQ.

The CDR3 coding sequence is TGCAGGACTCTCGACTGTAATGAGCAGTTCTTC. It specifies CRTLDCNEQFF. The chain joins TRBV29-1 to TRBJ2-1; D not resolved. Germline CDR1 and CDR2: SQVTM and ANQGSEA. The CDR3 contains 11 residues.

The chain is built from TRBV6-1 and TRBJ1-5; no definite D call. Between the trimmed V and J ends, which lost 2 bases and 4 bases, there was a span of 6 bases. The CDR3 covers 13 residues. Germline values: CDR1 MNHNS, CDR2 SASEGT. The CDR3 DNA reads TGTGCCAGCAGTGAATCTGATAATCAGCCCCAGCATTTT. The encoded protein is CASSESDNQPQHF.

The chain couples TRBV28 to TRBJ2-7; unclear D gene. Looked up from germline, CDR1 is MDHEN and CDR2 is SYDVKM. Trimming took off 6 bases at V and 0 bases at J, with 15 bases between the two ends. This CDR3 has 15 residues. Written as DNA, the CDR3 is TGTGCCAGCAGATCCACTACGATGAGCTCCTACGAGCAGTACTTC. Amino acids: CASRSTTMSSYEQYF.

The chain recombines TRBV4-1 with TRBJ2-6; no reliable D call. V gave up 1 base and J gave up 2 bases, with 9 bases separating them. The CDR3 contains 16 residues. Germline CDR1 reads MGHRA; CDR2 reads YSYEKL. For the CDR3, the DNA is TGCGCCAGCAGCCAAGCTGAGGTGGCTGGGGCCAACGTCCTGACTTTC. It is translated as CASSQAEVAGANVLTF.

The genes are TRBV27 and TRBJ2-5; 7 bases are shared with TRBD1. Losses at the gene ends were 2 bases for V and 7 bases for J; bases not matched to a gene: 19. From germline, CDR1 is MNHEY and CDR2 SMNVEV (reference sequence). The CDR3 has 18 residues. In DNA form, the CDR3 reads TGTGCCAGCAGTTTAGAGACCTACAGGGGCCTAGCTATGGGGACCCAGTACTTC. Its translation: CASSLETYRGLAMGTQYF.

V usage is TRBV28 and J usage is TRBJ2-3; D gene uncertain. This CDR3 comprises 13 residues. Germline CDR1 reads MDHEN; CDR2 reads SYDVKM. Trimming cost V 3 bases and J 3 bases, with 7 bases left between them. CDR3 region: CASSFRSTDTQYF. The DNA of the CDR3 is TGTGCCAGCAGTTTTCGATCTACAGATACGCAGTATTTT.

This sequence joins TRBV4-3 and TRBJ2-2; 14 nucleotides match TRBD2. In germline, CDR1 is LGHNA, CDR2 YSLEER. The CDR3 contains 21 residues. V lost 0 bases and J lost 0; bases outside the gene matches: 9. This chain's CDR3 is CASSQDPPGTSGGANTGELFF. In DNA, the CDR3 is TGCGCCAGCAGCCAAGATCCCCCTGGGACTAGCGGGGGAGCGAACACCGGGGAGCTGTTTTTT.

V is TRBV5-4 and J is TRBJ1-3; D unresolved. Between the trimmed V and J ends, which lost 0 bases and 3 bases, there was a span of 4 bases. Germline CDR1 is SGHNT and CDR2 is YYREEE (reference sequence). The length of the CDR3 is 13 residues. The CDR3: CASSLVDGNTIYF. The DNA of the CDR3 is TGTGCCAGCAGCTTGGTGGATGGAAACACCATATATTTT.

The rearrangement uses TRBV7-6 and TRBJ2-1; D remains ambiguous. From germline, CDR1 is SGHVS and CDR2 FNYEAQ. The CDR3 runs 13 residues. V lost 0 bases to trimming and J lost 3 bases, with 3 bases between them. The CDR3 loop reads CASSLAVYNEQFF. CDR3 coding DNA: TGTGCCAGCAGCTTAGCCGTCTACAATGAGCAGTTCTTC.

This chain joins TRBV12-5 and TRBJ2-5, with TRBD1 matching 9 bases. CDR1 is LGHNT, CDR2 FRNRAP, per germline. Trimming at V came to 2 bases and at J to 5 bases, leaving 12 bases not matched to a gene. This CDR3 comprises 17 residues. The CDR3 nucleotides are TGTGCTAGTGGTTTGTTTGTCACAGGGGGCCTCGGTGAGACCCAGTACTTC. Amino acid sequence: CASGLFVTGGLGETQYF.

The chain has TRBV5-1 and TRBJ2-7; no clear D. V was cut by 4 bases and J by 7 bases, with 18 bases left in between. The germline V gene encodes CDR1 SGHRS and CDR2 YFSETQ. This CDR3 has 14 residues. CDR3: CASSPTVPPREQYF. CDR3 coding DNA: TGCGCCAGCAGCCCAACAGTACCCCCACGGGAGCAGTACTTC. The complete variable domain, with remaining parts taken from reference TRBV5-1 and TRBJ2-7, reads KAGVTQTPRYLIKTRGQQVTLSCSPISGHRSVSWYQQTPGQGLQFLFEYFSETQRNKGNFPGRFSGRQFSNSRSEMNVSTLELGDSALYLCASSPTVPPREQYFGPGTRLTVT.

This sequence joins TRBV5-1 and TRBJ1-1; D might be TRBD1 (5 bases). This CDR3 contains 15 residues. The V and J ends lost 3 bases and 1 base respectively, with 13 bases between them. Germline V gives CDR1 SGHRS, CDR2 YFSETQ. CDR3 protein: CASSSRGRENTEAFF. In DNA, the CDR3 is TGCGCCAGCAGCTCCCGGGGGAGGGAGAACACTGAAGCTTTCTTT.

This rearrangement joins TRBV5-1 to TRBJ1-1, with D unclear. Germline V lookup: CDR1 SGHRS, CDR2 YFSETQ. The V and J ends lost 1 base and 1 base respectively, with 2 bases between them. The CDR3 sequence is 12 residues long. For the CDR3, the DNA is TGCGCCAGCAGCTTGCCGAACACTGAAGCTTTCTTT. Its protein product is CASSLPNTEAFF.

The V and J genes are TRBV5-8 and TRBJ2-7; weak D call: TRBD1 (5 bases). Trimming pared 7 bases from V and 2 bases from J, leaving 19 bases between. Germline CDR1 is SGHTS and CDR2 is YDEGEE. The CDR3 has 15 amino acids. CDR3 in amino acids: CASVPKQAGTYEQYF. DNA for the CDR3: TGTGCCAGCGTCCCGAAACAGGCCGGAACCTACGAGCAGTACTTC.

This clone occurred a few times. The V gene is TRBV19, the J gene TRBJ2-7; D is perhaps TRBD2 (6 bases). Trimming stripped 3 bases from V and 6 bases from J, with 21 bases between. CDR3 length equals 16 residues. Germline V gene lookup returns CDR1 LNHDA and CDR2 SQIVND (reference sequence). As DNA, the CDR3 is TGTGCCAGTAGTATGGGCGGCCGGACTACGTTCGGCGAGCAGTACTTC. It yields the protein CASSMGGRTTFGEQYF.

CDR3 sequence (DNA): TGTGCCAGCAGCCCTGACAACTCCTACGAGCAGTACTTC. Translation: CASSPDNSYEQYF. The chain recombines TRBV7-9 with TRBJ2-7; no clear D gene. Per the germline V gene, CDR1 is SEHNR and CDR2 is FQNEAQ (reference sequence). The CDR3 is made up of 13 amino acids. Trimming left V 5 bases short and J 0 bases short, with 8 bases between. Looking up the rest from reference TRBV7-9 and TRBJ2-7 gives the full variable domain: DTGVSQNPRHKITKRGQNVTFRCDPISEHNRLYWYRQTLGQGPEFLTYFQNEAQLEKSRLLSDRFSAERPKGSFSTLEIQRTEQGDSAMYLCASSPDNSYEQYFGPGTRLTVT.

The rearrangement joins TRBV27 to TRBJ2-3; 9 nucleotides agree with TRBD2. The germline CDR1 and CDR2 sequences are MNHEY and SMNVEV (reference sequence). The CDR3 totals 18 residues. The junction had 7 bases not matched to a gene; V was cut back by 0 bases and J by 0 bases. The CDR3 DNA reads as TGTGCCAGCAGTTTATCGAGTAGCGGGAGTGTAAGCACAGATACGCAGTATTTT. Its translation: CASSLSSSGSVSTDTQYF.

The genes are TRBV4-3 and TRBJ2-1; 8 nucleotides line up with TRBD1. The CDR3 consists of 14 residues. V was clipped by 3 bases and J by 7 bases; unmatched bases: 5. Germline V gives CDR1 LGHNA, CDR2 YSLEER. DNA of the CDR3: TGCGCCAGCAGCCACACGGACAGGGTGAATGAGCAGTTCTTC. Its protein is CASSHTDRVNEQFF.

The V gene is TRBV19, the J gene TRBJ2-7; D perhaps matches TRBD1 (5 bases). The CDR3 covers 14 residues. Deletions cut 4 bases from V and 0 bases from J, with 10 bases between. CDR1 and CDR2 (germline): LNHDA, SQIVND (reference sequence). The CDR3 bases are TGTGCCAGTAGTAAGCCAGGGCTCTCCTACGAGCAGTACTTC. Amino acid sequence: CASSKPGLSYEQYF.

The chain has TRBV11-3 and TRBJ2-5; D gene ambiguous. The CDR3 is 14 residues long. CDR1 is SGHNT and CDR2 is YENEEA in the germline V gene. V was cut by 5 bases and J by 4 bases, with 14 bases left in between. For the CDR3, the DNA is TGTGCCAGCAGCAGGGTCCCGAAGGGAGAGACCCAGTACTTC. It yields the protein CASSRVPKGETQYF.

The rearrangement links TRBV11-2 to TRBJ2-7, with D tentatively TRBD1 or TRBD2 (5 bases each). Per the germline V gene, CDR1 is SGHAT and CDR2 is FQNNGV. V gave up 1 base and J gave up 4 bases, with 17 bases separating them. The CDR3 covers 16 residues. The CDR3 DNA sequence: TGTGCCAGCAGCTTAGGCGGGTGGCCAAAGGGGTACGAGCAGTACTTC. It specifies CASSLGGWPKGYEQYF.

The V gene is TRBV5-4, the J gene TRBJ1-2; 7 bases match TRBD1. The germline gives CDR1 SGHNT, CDR2 YYREEE (reference sequence). V gave up 1 base and J gave up 8 bases; unmatched junction bases: 8. The CDR3 contains 14 residues. The CDR3 is CASSLPNDREGYTF. CDR3 sequence (DNA): TGTGCCAGCAGCTTGCCTAATGACAGGGAGGGCTACACCTTC.

V usage is TRBV27 and J usage is TRBJ1-3; no clear D. CDR1 is MNHEY and CDR2 is SMNVEV in the germline V gene (reference sequence). The CDR3 has 15 residues. V lost 5 bases and J 7 bases, leaving 18 bases between the germline ends. CDR3 nucleotide sequence: TGTGCCAGCAGTAAGCAGAATACTGGAGGGAACACCATATATTTT. It codes for CASSKQNTGGNTIYF.

J is TRBJ1-5 and V is TRBV4-2, with D possibly TRBD1 on 5 matching bases. The CDR3 is 15 residues long. The V end lost 4 bases, the J end lost 2 bases, and 12 bases lay between the germline ends. Per the germline V gene, CDR1 is LGHNA and CDR2 is YNFKEQ. DNA for the CDR3: TGTGCCAGCAGCCCTGGGACGGACCGCAATCAGCCCCAGCATTTT. Translated, it gives CASSPGTDRNQPQHF.

The rearrangement links TRBV18 to TRBJ1-2, with TRBD1 as a possible D gene (5 bases). V was cut by 8 bases and J by 5 bases, with 15 bases left in between. Looked up from germline, CDR1 is KGHSH and CDR2 is LQKENI. The CDR3 length is 13 residues. This CDR3 reads CASRFDSRYGYTF. DNA of the CDR3: TGTGCCAGCCGTTTCGACAGTCGGTATGGCTACACCTTC.

Concerning this clone: A junction boundary mismatches the germline segment, possibly from a read error. V usage is TRBV29-1 and J usage is TRBJ1-1; the D is unclear. This CDR3 is built from 13 residues. Germline CDR1 and CDR2: SQVTM and ANQGSEA. The CDR3 sequence is CSVVLYLNTVAFF. CDR3 DNA: TGCAGCGTTGTATTGTACTTGAACACTGTAGCTTTCTTT.

This rearrangement joins TRBV27 to TRBJ2-7; TRBD1 or TRBD2 may be the D gene (5 bases each). Germline assignment: CDR1 MNHEY and CDR2 SMNVEV (reference sequence). V lost 3 bases and J lost 3, with 9 bases in between. This CDR3 contains 13 residues. The CDR3 sequence is CASSLGVFYEQYF. The CDR3 DNA is TGTGCCAGCAGTTTGGGGGTTTTCTACGAGCAGTACTTC.

The chain links TRBV18 to TRBJ2-1; TRBD2 matches 12 bases. The J segment lost 9 bases and the V segment lost 6 bases, leaving 9 bases of the junction unmatched. There are 15 residues in the CDR3. Germline V gene sequence: CDR1 KGHSH, CDR2 LQKENI. CDR3 loop: CASSPLAGGMFEQFF. DNA for the CDR3: TGTGCCAGCTCGCCGCTAGCGGGAGGGATGTTTGAGCAGTTCTTC.